The rows below give T cell receptor beta chains drawn from one sample of a study of early T cells in non-severe SARS-CoV-2 infection. TCRdb recomputed calls from the 5' RACE reads with MiXCR, one row per CDR3 protein. The sample includes some 49,000 distinct CDR3 sequences, 7% to 10% of them seen just once. Material for sequencing was whole blood. The receptors here all came from an adult who was a healthcare worker with PCR-confirmed SARS-CoV-2 infection or an uninfected control (not recorded which). Both conserved end residues are part of each CDR3. D genes are given only for firm matches. Size values are once, few and many counts, or a class for expanded clones, and some rows have none.

j_gene,len,abundance,v_gene,d_gene,CDR3nt,CDR3aa
TRBJ2-7,15,many,TRBV11-2,TRBD2,TGTGCCAGCAGCACCCGGACTAGCGGGGGTTACGAGCAGTACTTC,CASSTRTSGGYEQYF
TRBJ2-3,17,.,TRBV7-8,TRBD2,TGTGCCAGCAGCAAAACAATAGCGGGAGTGAGTACAGATACGCAGTATTTT,CASSKTIAGVSTDTQYF
TRBJ2-1,13,.,TRBV3-1,TRBD2,TGTGCCAGCAGCCGCCGGGGGGTCAATGAGCAGTTCTTC,CASSRRGVNEQFF
TRBJ1-6,15,.,TRBV5-1,TRBD1,TGCGCCAGCAGCTCCGGGACAGGGGCCAATTCACCCCTCCACTTT,CASSSGTGANSPLHF
TRBJ1-1,14,many,TRBV5-1,.,TGCGCCAGCAGCTCTTATACAGGCGTCACTGAAGCTTTCTTT,CASSSYTGVTEAFF
TRBJ2-5,14,.,TRBV5-1,.,TGCGCCAGCAGCTTGGACTCCCCGAGGGAGACCCAGTACTTC,CASSLDSPRETQYF
TRBJ2-1,15,many,TRBV10-2,.,TGCGCCAGCAGCCAGGTAGCGCGAAGTTACAATGAGCAGTTCTTC,CASSQVARSYNEQFF
TRBJ2-3,14,few,TRBV7-6,.,TGTGCCAGCAGCCTCTGGGGGGAAGGAGATACGCAGTATTTT,CASSLWGEGDTQYF
TRBJ2-3,14,large,TRBV28,TRBD2,TGTGCCAGCAGCGGGACTAGCGCCACAGATACGCAGTATTTT,CASSGTSATDTQYF
TRBJ2-7,13,.,TRBV2,.,TGTGCCAGCACGCGTTGGATAAGTTACGAGCAGTACTTC,CASTRWISYEQYF
TRBJ2-1,15,many,TRBV6-4,.,TGTGCCAGCAGTGACTCACTAGTAGGCTACAATGAGCAGTTCTTC,CASSDSLVGYNEQFF
TRBJ1-2,13,.,TRBV6-1,.,TGTGCCAGCAGCGCGGACAGATACTATGGCTACACCTTC,CASSADRYYGYTF
TRBJ2-3,13,few,TRBV5-1,TRBD1,TGCGCCAGCAGCTGGGACAGGGCTGATACGCAGTATTTT,CASSWDRADTQYF
TRBJ2-1,15,few,TRBV7-2,.,TGTGCCAGCAGCTTGGCGGGGCCCTCCTACAATGAGCAGTTCTTC,CASSLAGPSYNEQFF
TRBJ2-7,14,few,TRBV5-1,.,TGCGCCAGCAGCCCAGGCGGGACGGGCTACGAGCAGTACTTC,CASSPGGTGYEQYF
TRBJ2-4,16,.,TRBV3-1,TRBD1,TGTGCCAGCAGCCACCGGGACAGGGTCAGCAAAAACATTCAGTACTTC,CASSHRDRVSKNIQYF
TRBJ1-4,15,.,TRBV5-1,.,TGCGCCAGCAGGCACAACTTGGCTACTAATGAAAAACTGTTTTTT,CASRHNLATNEKLFF
TRBJ2-7,15,many,TRBV6-6,TRBD1,TGTGCCAGCAGTTACCCCTTGGGACAGGACTACGAGCAGTACTTC,CASSYPLGQDYEQYF
TRBJ2-7,11,.,TRBV6-1,.,TGTGCCAGCAGTGCCCACTACGAGCAGTACTTC,CASSAHYEQYF
TRBJ2-4,12,.,TRBV11-2,.,TGTGCCAGCAGCTTGATGGAACGCATTCAGTACTTC,CASSLMERIQYF
TRBJ1-1,14,many,TRBV20-1,.,TGCAGTGCTAGAGTAGGCGGCTACAACACTGAAGCTTTCTTT,CSARVGGYNTEAFF
TRBJ2-5,18,.,TRBV9,TRBD2,TGTGCCAGCAGCGTAGAGGGTACTAGCGGGGCCCTGAGGGAGACCCAGTACTTC,CASSVEGTSGALRETQYF
TRBJ1-1,11,.,TRBV25-1,.,TGTGCCAGCAGTGTCAGGACTGAAGCTTTCTTT,CASSVRTEAFF
TRBJ2-7,14,.,TRBV2,.,TGTGCCAGCAGGGTGACACGACCGATTCGAGAGCAGTACTTC,CASRVTRPIREQYF
TRBJ1-2,13,few,TRBV30,.,TGTGCCGCTTCGATCGGGACTGTCTATGGCTACACCTTC,CAASIGTVYGYTF
TRBJ1-3,13,.,TRBV20-1,.,TGCTCCGCCATTAGGACCTCTGGAAACACCATATATTTT,CSAIRTSGNTIYF
TRBJ2-3,14,few,TRBV20-1,.,TGCAGTGCTCCTACTCCCGGGGCATCGGATACGCAGTATTTT,CSAPTPGASDTQYF
TRBJ2-3,16,few,TRBV5-1,TRBD2,TGCGCCAGCAGCTTGGGGCTAGCGGGGAAGACAGATACGCAGTATTTT,CASSLGLAGKTDTQYF
TRBJ1-2,13,few,TRBV12-3/TRBV12-4,.,TGTGCCAGCAGCCCCGCGGGAGAATATGGCTACACCTTC,CASSPAGEYGYTF
TRBJ2-5,10,few,TRBV20-1,.,TGCAGTGCGTGGGGAGAGACCCAGTACTTC,CSAWGETQYF
TRBJ2-5,15,many,TRBV29-1,TRBD2,TGCAGCGTTGAACTCCTAGCGGGTATCCAAGAGACCCAGTACTTC,CSVELLAGIQETQYF
TRBJ2-1,16,many,TRBV20-1,TRBD1,TGCAGTGCTAGAGATCTCGGGACAGGGGACCACAATGAGCAGTTCTTC,CSARDLGTGDHNEQFF
TRBJ2-1,16,many,TRBV20-1,.,TGCAGTGCTAGCCCCGTGACCGGGGGTGCTATATATGAGCAGTTCTTC,CSASPVTGGAIYEQFF
TRBJ1-1,13,many,TRBV28,.,TGTGCCAGCAGTTTCCATCCCGAGGGTGAAGCTTTCTTT,CASSFHPEGEAFF
TRBJ2-2,16,.,TRBV12-5,TRBD2,TGTGCTAGTGGTTTGGAACGACTAGCTCACACCGGGGAGCTGTTTTTT,CASGLERLAHTGELFF
TRBJ2-7,14,.,TRBV7-8,.,TGTGCCAGCAGCTTCGGGACTGGTCCCTACGAGCAGTACTTC,CASSFGTGPYEQYF
TRBJ2-7,14,.,TRBV18,TRBD1,TGTGCCAGCTCTCATACAGGGGGCCTCTACGAGCAGTACTTC,CASSHTGGLYEQYF
TRBJ2-1,14,.,TRBV7-3,.,TGTGCCAGCAGCCTTAAGCCTGGAGACAATGAGCAGTTCTTC,CASSLKPGDNEQFF
TRBJ1-1,13,many,TRBV20-1,.,TGCAGTGCTAGAAGCAGGGGCGGCACTGAAGCTTTCTTT,CSARSRGGTEAFF
TRBJ1-1,15,.,TRBV2,.,TGTGCCAGCAGTCCATTGGGGGAGTTGAACACTGAAGCTTTCTTT,CASSPLGELNTEAFF
TRBJ2-3,13,few,TRBV5-1,.,TGCGCCAGCAGCTCCGATACCACAGATACGCAGTATTTT,CASSSDTTDTQYF
TRBJ1-2,11,.,TRBV6-2/TRBV6-3,.,TGTGCCAGCCAGACGGCAGGTGGCTACACCTTC,CASQTAGGYTF
TRBJ2-2,19,few,TRBV11-2,TRBD2,TGTGCCAGCAGGAGACAGGGGCGAAGACTAGCGGGGCTCACCGGGGAGCTGTTTTTT,CASRRQGRRLAGLTGELFF
TRBJ2-7,15,.,TRBV12-5,TRBD1,TGTGCTAGTGGTCCCCGGGACAGGGGAATAGACGAGCAGTACTTC,CASGPRDRGIDEQYF
TRBJ2-7,15,many,TRBV6-1,TRBD1,TGTGCCAGCAGTGCAAGACCACAGGGGTTCTACGAGCAGTACTTC,CASSARPQGFYEQYF
TRBJ2-1,14,many,TRBV15,.,TGTGCCACCAGCAACGGGGGCACGTACAATGAGCAGTTCTTC,CATSNGGTYNEQFF
TRBJ2-1,16,many,TRBV10-3,TRBD2,TGTGCCATCAGTGAATTGGGGGCTAGCGGGAGGAATGAGCAGTTCTTC,CAISELGASGRNEQFF
TRBJ2-7,16,many,TRBV4-2,TRBD2,TGTGCCAGCAGCCAAGGCCTAGCGGGGGACACCTACGAGCAGTACTTC,CASSQGLAGDTYEQYF
TRBJ2-5,14,.,TRBV11-2,.,TGTGCCAGCAGCTTTGGATTCCTGGGAGAGACCCAGTACTTC,CASSFGFLGETQYF
TRBJ1-1,16,many,TRBV11-2,.,TGTGCCAGCAGCTTAGAATTTGGCCGGAAGAACACTGAAGCTTTCTTT,CASSLEFGRKNTEAFF
TRBJ1-1,15,many,TRBV5-1,.,TGCGCCAGCAGCTTGGCCACAGGGCTGAACACTGAAGCTTTCTTT,CASSLATGLNTEAFF
TRBJ2-1,16,few,TRBV4-1,.,TGCGCCAGCAGCCAAGCACCTCTGGGACCAGCAAATGAGCAGTTCTTC,CASSQAPLGPANEQFF
TRBJ2-1,15,.,TRBV7-3,TRBD2,TGTGCCAGCAGCTTAGGGGGACTAGCGGACGCCGAGCAGTTCTTC,CASSLGGLADAEQFF
TRBJ2-7,14,few,TRBV6-1,TRBD2,TGTGCCAGCAGTGATCTAGCGGGGGTCTACGAGCAGTACTTC,CASSDLAGVYEQYF
TRBJ1-6,18,many,TRBV9,.,TGTGCCAGCAGCGCCGCCCCCGGAGGAGGCTCCTATAATTCACCCCTCCACTTT,CASSAAPGGGSYNSPLHF